The 25 T cell receptor beta chains below all came from one sample that was sequenced in a study of blood T cell repertoires in COVID-19 (TCRdb year 2020). Library prep was done by the immunoSEQ multiplex PCR assay. Drawn from immuneACCESS, this table holds only the in-frame rearrangements with V and J called that TCRdb kept. Clones are partly lost; checked studies trace under half to an unresolved V gene and leave the rest unexplained. In this sample the table shows some 240,000 clones, roughly 84% of which occur a single time. Around 1.5% of the sample rests with the top ten. Sequencing was done on a sample of peripheral blood. The receptor set was obtained from a woman in her 40s who had recovered from COVID-19.

There are a few counts of this clone. This chain connects TRBV7-2 to TRBJ2-1, with 7 bases fitting TRBD1. The length of the CDR3 is 13 residues. V lost 1 base to trimming and J lost 13 bases; unmatched junction nucleotides: 7. Germline CDR1 reads SGHTA; CDR2 reads FQGNSA. The CDR3 is CASSLDRQGHQFF. CDR3 in DNA: TGTGCCAGCAGCTTAGATCGACAGGGCCATCAGTTCTTC.

This clone was detected once. The rearrangement uses TRBV5-5 and TRBJ1-1; 11 nucleotides line up with TRBD1. Germline CDR1 SGHKS, CDR2 YYEKEE (reference sequence). The CDR3 extends over 14 amino acids. With 3 bases clipped from V and 4 bases from J, the junction kept 2 bases outside the gene matches. The CDR3 sequence is CASSSGTGGTEAFF. CDR3 bases: TGTGCCAGCAGCTCCGGGACAGGGGGCACTGAAGCTTTCTTT.

Only one count was recorded for this clone. V is TRBV4-1 and J is TRBJ2-7; 11 nucleotides line up with TRBD2. The germline gives CDR1 MGHRA, CDR2 YSYEKL. The V gene end was trimmed by 0 bases and the J gene end by 3 bases; junction bases not matched to a gene: 10. The CDR3 contains 18 residues. DNA for the CDR3: TGCGCCAGCAGCCAAGATCAGTCACTAGCGGGGGTAGACTACGAGCAGTACTTC. Its translation is CASSQDQSLAGVDYEQYF.

V gene TRBV19 combines with J gene TRBJ2-7; the D gene is possibly TRBD1 (6 bases). Trimming took 4 bases from V and 2 from J, leaving 12 bases between them. Germline V gene data show CDR1 as LNHDA and CDR2 as SQIVND (reference sequence). CDR3 length equals 14 residues. The CDR3 DNA sequence: TGTGCCAGTAGTACCCGGCAGGGGCCCTACGAGCAGTACTTC. Translated, it gives CASSTRQGPYEQYF.

Concerning this clone: The same CDR3 is also encoded by other DNA sequences in this sample. This chain uses TRBV13 with TRBJ1-5; no definite D call. Trimming took off 2 bases at V and 4 bases at J, with 6 bases between the two ends. Germline CDR1 and CDR2: PRHDT and FYEKMQ (reference sequence). This CDR3 spans 13 amino acids. The CDR3 spells CASSLSRNQPQHF. The CDR3 coding sequence is TGTGCCAGCAGCTTAAGTCGGAATCAGCCCCAGCATTTT.

This chain links TRBV19 with TRBJ2-3; 11 positions match TRBD2. This CDR3 has 20 residues. J lost 2 bases, V lost 5 bases, and 18 bases had no gene match. Germline V gene lookup returns CDR1 LNHDA and CDR2 SQIVND (reference sequence). CDR3 in DNA: TGTGCCAGTAGTTTGCGGACAGGGCGGCTAGCGGGGGGCCTCACAGATACGCAGTATTTT. This translates into CASSLRTGRLAGGLTDTQYF. Full variable domain (remainder filled in from reference TRBV19 and TRBJ2-3): DGGITQSPKYLFRKEGQNVTLSCEQNLNHDAMYWYRQDPGQGLRLIYYSQIVNDFQKGDIAEGYSVSREKKESFPLTVTSAQKNPTAFYLCASSLRTGRLAGGLTDTQYFGPGTRLTVL.

This rearrangement joins TRBV12-3 or TRBV12-4 to TRBJ1-5; D call uncertain. V was cut by 2 bases and J by 2 bases, with 4 bases left in between. The CDR3 contains 13 residues. The CDR3 coding sequence is TGTGCCAGCAGTTTACATCGCAATCAGCCCCAGCATTTT. It codes for CASSLHRNQPQHF.

The rearrangement joins TRBV7-8 to TRBJ1-6; D is uncertain. CDR3 length equals 10 residues. Germline assignment: CDR1 SGHVS and CDR2 FQNEAQ. V dropped 10 bases and J dropped 7 bases, with 5 bases sitting between them. CDR3 sequence: CAKENSPLHF. The CDR3 DNA reads as TGTGCCAAGGAGAATTCACCCCTCCACTTT.

This clone was picked up many times. The rearrangement joins TRBV4-3 to TRBJ1-1; D may be TRBD1 (6 bases). The CDR3 is made up of 16 amino acids. V gave up 0 bases and J gave up 1 base, with 12 bases separating them. Germline V gene data show CDR1 as LGHNA and CDR2 as YSLEER. CDR3 DNA: TGCGCCAGCAGCCAAGATAGGGACAAGCAGAACACTGAAGCTTTCTTT. As protein: CASSQDRDKQNTEAFF.

This clone was recorded once. The V gene is TRBV11-1, the J gene TRBJ2-3, with D maybe TRBD2 (5 bases). The germline V gene has CDR1 SGHAT and CDR2 FQDESV (reference sequence). CDR3 length: 15 residues. V was pared by 4 bases and J by 0 bases, with 11 bases between. Here the CDR3 reads CASSSDFTSTDTQYF. The CDR3 region has the DNA TGTGCCAGCAGCTCGGACTTCACTAGCACAGATACGCAGTATTTT.

On this clone: Other DNA sequences in this specimen translate into the identical CDR3. The chain couples TRBV11-3 to TRBJ1-2; D is ambiguous. With 2 bases removed from V and 8 bases from J, the gap between germline ends came to 9 bases. Germline lookup yields CDR1 SGHNT and CDR2 YENEEA. The CDR3 spans 12 residues. The CDR3 loop is CASSLSGYGYTF. The CDR3, as DNA: TGTGCCAGCAGCTTATCCGGGTACGGCTACACCTTC. Full variable domain (rest looked up from reference TRBV11-3 and TRBJ1-2): EAGVVQSPRYKIIEKKQPVAFWCNPISGHNTLYWYLQNLGQGPELLIRYENEEAVDDSQLPKDRFSAERLKGVDSTLKIQPAELGDSAVYLCASSLSGYGYTFGSGTRLTVV.

The genes are TRBV7-2 and TRBJ2-5; maybe TRBD1 (6 bases). The germline gives CDR1 SGHTA, CDR2 FQGNSA. The CDR3 extends over 13 amino acids. Trimming removed 6 bases at V and 7 bases at J, with 15 bases between. The CDR3, as DNA: TGTGCCAGCAGTTCCGACAGGACCCGGACCCAGTACTTC. Amino acids: CASSSDRTRTQYF. The full variable domain, in which reference TRBV7-2 and TRBJ2-5 provide the parts outside the CDR3, is GAGVSQSPSNKVTEKGKDVELRCDPISGHTALYWYRQSLGQGLEFLIYFQGNSAPDKSGLPSDRFSAERTGGSVSTLTIQRTQQEDSAVYLCASSSDRTRTQYFGPGTRLLVL.

V gene TRBV5-4 combines with J gene TRBJ1-1; TRBD1 matches at 7 bases. The germline V gene has CDR1 SGHNT and CDR2 YYREEE (reference sequence). CDR3 length equals 15 residues. Germline trimming cut 4 bases from V and 1 base from J; bases unmatched to any gene: 7. The DNA for the CDR3 is TGTGCCAGCAGCCCCGAGACAGGGAGGAACACTGAAGCTTTCTTT. Its translation is CASSPETGRNTEAFF.

The J gene is TRBJ1-5, the V gene TRBV29-1; 7 bases line up with TRBD1. The CDR3 has 18 residues. Germline CDR1 reads SQVTM; CDR2 reads ANQGSEA. The V and J ends lost 0 bases and 3 bases, in that order; junction bases with no gene match: 14. This chain's CDR3 is CSVEDPRGDGTVNQPQHF. The CDR3 DNA reads TGCAGCGTTGAAGACCCGAGAGGGGACGGGACAGTCAATCAGCCCCAGCATTTT.

The V call is TRBV7-9, the J call TRBJ2-1, with D possibly matching TRBD2 (5 bases). V lost 1 base and J lost 5, with 9 bases in between. There are 14 residues in the CDR3. Germline V gene lookup returns CDR1 SEHNR and CDR2 FQNEAQ (reference sequence). Here the CDR3 reads CASSLDRGNNEQFF. As DNA, the CDR3 is TGTGCCAGCAGCTTAGATCGGGGAAACAATGAGCAGTTCTTC. Together with reference TRBV7-9 and TRBJ2-1, the CDR3 gives the full variable domain: DTGVSQNPRHKITKRGQNVTFRCDPISEHNRLYWYRQTLGQGPEFLTYFQNEAQLEKSRLLSDRFSAERPKGSFSTLEIQRTEQGDSAMYLCASSLDRGNNEQFFGPGTRLTVL.

The chain carries TRBV6-5 and TRBJ1-2; 8 positions match TRBD1. The V segment lost 6 bases and the J segment 3 bases; nucleotides outside the gene matches: 9. CDR1 MNHEY and CDR2 SVGAGI come from the germline V gene. The CDR3 runs 15 residues. The CDR3 reads CASRPGTGYDYGYTF. CDR3 in DNA: TGTGCCAGCAGGCCCGGGACAGGTTACGACTATGGCTACACCTTC.

This clone was observed once. CDR3 protein: CASGRQEDFYNEQFF. DNA of the CDR3: TGTGCCAGCGGCAGACAGGAGGATTTCTACAATGAGCAGTTCTTC. The genes are TRBV28 and TRBJ2-1; the D gene is possibly TRBD1 (6 bases). V lost 8 bases to trimming and J lost 3 bases, with 17 bases between them. The CDR3 has 15 amino acids. Germline CDR1 is MDHEN and CDR2 is SYDVKM. The full variable domain, rest sourced from reference TRBV28 and TRBJ2-1, is DVKVTQSSRYLVKRTGEKVFLECVQDMDHENMFWYRQDPGLGLRLIYFSYDVKMKEKGDIPEGYSVSREKKERFSLILESASTNQTSMYLCASGRQEDFYNEQFFGPGTRLTVL.

This clone was recorded a few times. This chain connects TRBV19 to TRBJ2-5, with 9 positions matching TRBD1. Germline V CDR1 and CDR2: LNHDA, SQIVND (reference sequence). J lost 4 bases, V lost 6 bases, and 6 bases had no gene match. The CDR3 consists of 14 residues. CDR3 protein: CASRSPGQGETQYF. The CDR3 nucleotides are TGTGCCAGTAGGTCTCCGGGACAGGGAGAGACCCAGTACTTC.

The chain is built from TRBV7-9 and TRBJ2-3, with D perhaps assigned TRBD1 or TRBD2 (5 bases each). CDR3 length equals 15 residues. The germline V and J ends were trimmed by 5 bases and 4 bases, with 16 bases remaining between them. From germline, CDR1 is SEHNR and CDR2 FQNEAQ (reference sequence). The CDR3 loop is CASSLDSWRADTQYF. The CDR3 DNA is TGTGCCAGCAGCCTAGACAGTTGGCGGGCAGATACGCAGTATTTT.

The CDR3 sequence: CARGQGVNSGANVLTF. The CDR3 DNA reads TGTGCCCGCGGGCAGGGGGTTAATTCTGGGGCCAACGTCCTGACTTTC. The chain employs TRBV7-9 and TRBJ2-6; TRBD1 aligns across 7 bases. The length of the CDR3 is 16 residues. In germline, CDR1 is SEHNR, CDR2 FQNEAQ (reference sequence). The V and J ends lost 11 bases and 1 base, in that order; junction bases with no gene match: 11.

A few counts support this clone. Within the sample, other DNA sequences also encode this same CDR3. The rearrangement uses TRBV29-1 and TRBJ1-1; 8 positions agree with TRBD1. Per germline, CDR1 SQVTM and CDR2 ANQGSEA. The CDR3 is made up of 12 amino acids. V was clipped by 5 bases and J by 5 bases; unmatched bases: 4. Written as DNA, the CDR3 is TGCAGCGTTAGCCAGGGGGCGACTGAAGCTTTCTTT. Amino acid sequence: CSVSQGATEAFF.

V and J are TRBV2 and TRBJ2-7; 7 bases are a match to TRBD1. Trimming took 4 bases from V and 3 from J; bases not matched to a gene: 6. Germline values: CDR1 SNHLY, CDR2 FYNNEI. There are 14 residues in the CDR3. CDR3 DNA sequence: TGTGCCAGCAGTGTCACGAGACAGGGCTACGAGCAGTACTTC. Protein: CASSVTRQGYEQYF.

The chain uses TRBV12-3 or TRBV12-4 and TRBJ1-3; 8 bases line up with TRBD1. The CDR3 length is 13 residues. V lost 5 bases to trimming and J lost 8 bases; unmatched junction nucleotides: 5. The CDR3 spells CASSLGQGDTIYF. The CDR3 DNA sequence: TGTGCCAGCAGTCTTGGACAGGGAGACACCATATATTTT.

The chain uses TRBV10-2 and TRBJ2-6; TRBD1 matches at 7 bases. In germline, CDR1 is WSHSY, CDR2 SAAADI. CDR3 size: 15 residues. V lost 9 bases and J lost 2; bases outside the gene matches: 7. CDR3 sequence: CASSRTGAGANVLTF. CDR3 nucleotide sequence: TGCGCCAGTTCCCGCACAGGGGCTGGGGCCAACGTCCTGACTTTC.

The genes are TRBV6-5 and TRBJ1-4; 8 bases line up with TRBD1. This CDR3 spans 15 amino acids. The V gene's germline CDR1 is MNHEY and CDR2 SVGAGI. J lost 1 base, V lost 2 bases, and 0 bases had no gene match. The CDR3 sequence is CASSYTGGTNEKLFF. CDR3 nucleotides: TGTGCCAGCAGTTACACAGGGGGAACTAATGAAAAACTGTTTTTT.